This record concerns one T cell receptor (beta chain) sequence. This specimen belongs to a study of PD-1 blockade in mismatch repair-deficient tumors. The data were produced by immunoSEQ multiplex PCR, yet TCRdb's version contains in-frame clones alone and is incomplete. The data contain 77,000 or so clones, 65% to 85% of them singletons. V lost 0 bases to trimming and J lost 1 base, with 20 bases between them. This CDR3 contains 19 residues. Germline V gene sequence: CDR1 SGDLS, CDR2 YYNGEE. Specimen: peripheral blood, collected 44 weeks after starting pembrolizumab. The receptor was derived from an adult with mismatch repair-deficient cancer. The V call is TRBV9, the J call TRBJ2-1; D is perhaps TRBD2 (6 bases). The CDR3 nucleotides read TGTGCCAGCAGCGTAGGTCAGATTAGGGCGGGGAGTTCCTACAATGAGCAGTTCTTC. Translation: CASSVGQIRAGSSYNEQFF.